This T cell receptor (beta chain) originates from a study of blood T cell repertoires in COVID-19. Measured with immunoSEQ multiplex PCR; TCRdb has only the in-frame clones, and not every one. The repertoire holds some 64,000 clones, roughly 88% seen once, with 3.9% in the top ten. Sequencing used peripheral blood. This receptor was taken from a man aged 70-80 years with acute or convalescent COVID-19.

The CDR3 loop is CASSPTQGIEAFF. CDR3 bases: TGTGCCAGTAGTCCCACCCAGGGGATTGAAGCTTTCTTT. The chain uses TRBV19 and TRBJ1-1, with a possible D match to TRBD1 (6 bases). Deletions cut 5 bases from V and 7 bases from J, with 14 bases between. This CDR3 comprises 13 residues. Germline V gene sequence: CDR1 LNHDA, CDR2 SQIVND (reference sequence).